These 10 T cell receptor beta chains came from one sample sequenced in a study of blood T cell repertoires in COVID-19 (dated by TCRdb to about 2020). The receptor library was made with the immunoSEQ multiplex PCR assay. This is the immuneACCESS table as TCRdb keeps it, with only in-frame sequences that have V and J called. A part of the clones is gone; compared with another copy, unresolved V genes explain less than half, and the rest is unexplained. Here the sample has a few hundred thousand clones; roughly 88% occur a single time. The ten largest clones add up to around 2.1% of the sample. The material sequenced was PBMCs or T cells enriched from blood (not recorded which). The source is a man aged 25-40 years who had recovered from COVID-19.

This rearrangement joins TRBV5-1 to TRBJ1-6, with a tentative D call TRBD1 (6 bases). CDR3 length equals 13 residues. V was cut by 4 bases and J by 10 bases, with 12 bases left in between. CDR1 is SGHRS and CDR2 is YFSETQ in the germline V gene. Written as DNA, the CDR3 is TGCGCCAGCAGCCCCACAGGGTACTCACCCCTCCACTTT. The encoded protein is CASSPTGYSPLHF.

This clone was seen a few times. The chain joins TRBV10-1 to TRBJ2-3; TRBD1 might be the D (5 bases). This CDR3 has 16 amino acids. Germline V gene data show CDR1 as WNHNN and CDR2 as SYGVQD (reference sequence). The V and J ends lost 2 bases and 4 bases respectively, with 16 bases between them. CDR3 in DNA: TGCGCCAGCAGTGAGGGGGCCAGTTTTTCGGCAGATACGCAGTATTTT. The encoded protein is CASSEGASFSADTQYF.

This clone showed up just a few times. This sequence joins TRBV7-9 and TRBJ1-5, with 7 bases that match TRBD1. From germline, CDR1 is SEHNR and CDR2 FQNEAQ (reference sequence). The J segment lost 3 bases and the V segment lost 1 base, leaving 3 bases of the junction unmatched. CDR3 size: 15 residues. CDR3 sequence: CASSLGTGLNQPQHF. The CDR3 DNA is TGTGCCAGCAGCTTAGGGACAGGACTCAATCAGCCCCAGCATTTT.

The rearrangement links TRBV11-2 to TRBJ1-2; no clear D. This CDR3 is 14 amino acids long. Germline V CDR1 and CDR2: SGHAT, FQNNGV. The V gene lost 5 bases and the J gene lost 5 bases, with 15 bases spanning the gap. The CDR3 spells CASSRTVLGYGYTF. DNA of the CDR3: TGTGCCAGCAGCCGGACTGTTCTCGGGTATGGCTACACCTTC.

The V and J genes are TRBV6-5 and TRBJ2-5; 7 bases are a match to TRBD1. The CDR3 length is 12 residues. Germline CDR1 and CDR2: MNHEY and SVGAGI. Trimming cost V 10 bases and J 1 base; bases outside gene matches: 3. CDR3 in DNA: TGTGCCACCCACAGGGGCCAAGAGACCCAGTACTTC. Its protein product is CATHRGQETQYF.

The rearrangement links TRBV30 to TRBJ2-2, with 8 bases that match TRBD1. V gave up 5 bases and J gave up 4 bases; unmatched junction bases: 12. The CDR3 has 16 residues. The germline gives CDR1 GTSNPN, CDR2 SVGIG (reference sequence). DNA of the CDR3: TGTGCCTGGCCAAACAGGGGGAGCAGACTCACCGGGGAGCTGTTTTTT. This gives the protein CAWPNRGSRLTGELFF.

The chain has TRBV5-1 and TRBJ2-3; D possibly corresponds to TRBD2 (6 bases). Trimming stripped 4 bases from V and 4 bases from J, with 22 bases between. This CDR3 has 17 residues. CDR1 and CDR2 (germline): SGHRS, YFSETQ. DNA of the CDR3: TGCGCCAGCAGCACGTCAGGGATCCCAACGGGAGCAGATACGCAGTATTTT. This gives the protein CASSTSGIPTGADTQYF.

The chain recombines TRBV2 with TRBJ2-7, with TRBD2 identical over 9 bases. Germline V gives CDR1 SNHLY, CDR2 FYNNEI. V was clipped by 6 bases and J by 11 bases; unmatched bases: 11. CDR3 length: 13 amino acids. The CDR3, as DNA: TGTGCCAGCAGGACCGGGACTAGCCAAGTGGAGTACTTC. As protein: CASRTGTSQVEYF.

J is TRBJ1-1 and V is TRBV5-1, with TRBD1 as a possible D gene (5 bases). Germline V CDR1 and CDR2: SGHRS, YFSETQ. V was pared by 0 bases and J by 5 bases, with 11 bases between. The length of the CDR3 is 14 residues. The chain's CDR3 is CASSLEQVRTEAFF. The CDR3 DNA follows: TGCGCCAGCAGCTTGGAACAGGTGCGGACTGAAGCTTTCTTT.

This clone was seen once. The chain links TRBV2 to TRBJ1-1; D not certain. This CDR3 has 11 amino acids. CDR1 is SNHLY, CDR2 FYNNEI, per germline. Between the trimmed V and J ends, which lost 7 bases and 6 bases, there was a span of 9 bases. Here the CDR3 DNA reads TGTGCCAGCAAAAGGGAGGCTGAAGCTTTCTTT. Its protein product is CASKREAEAFF.